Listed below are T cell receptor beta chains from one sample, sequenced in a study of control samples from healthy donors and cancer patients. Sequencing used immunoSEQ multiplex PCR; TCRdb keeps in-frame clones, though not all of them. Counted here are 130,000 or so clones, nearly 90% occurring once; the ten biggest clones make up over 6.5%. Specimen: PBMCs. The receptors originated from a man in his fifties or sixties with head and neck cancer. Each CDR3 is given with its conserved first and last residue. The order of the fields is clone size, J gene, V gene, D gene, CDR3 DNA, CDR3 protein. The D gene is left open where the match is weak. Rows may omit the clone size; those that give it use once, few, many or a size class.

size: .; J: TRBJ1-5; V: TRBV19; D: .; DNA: TGTGCCAGTAGTAGGACTAGGGAGTTGGGTCAGCCCCAGCATTTT; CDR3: CASSRTRELGQPQHF
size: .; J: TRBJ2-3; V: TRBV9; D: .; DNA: TGTGCCAGCAGCGTAGGGTCAGGGAGTACAGATACGCAGTATTTT; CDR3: CASSVGSGSTDTQYF
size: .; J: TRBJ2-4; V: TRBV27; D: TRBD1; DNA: TGTGCCAGCAGTTTATCCGTCCAGGGGGCGAGGATTGGCGACATTCAGTACTTC; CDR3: CASSLSVQGARIGDIQYF
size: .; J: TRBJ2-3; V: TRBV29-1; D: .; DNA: TGCAGCGTTCGAGAGAGCGGCACAGATACGCAGTATTTT; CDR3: CSVRESGTDTQYF
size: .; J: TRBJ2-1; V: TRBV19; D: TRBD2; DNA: TGTGCCAGTACCGGACTAGCGGGGGGCCTCGGGTACAATGAGCAGTTCTTC; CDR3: CASTGLAGGLGYNEQFF
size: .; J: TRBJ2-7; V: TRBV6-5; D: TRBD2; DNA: TGTGCCAGCAGTTCCACTAGCGGGGGATCCTACGAGCAGTACTTC; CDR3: CASSSTSGGSYEQYF
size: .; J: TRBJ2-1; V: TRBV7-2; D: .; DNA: TGTGCCAGCAGACTTGGACTTGCTGGGGAGTTCTTC; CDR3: CASRLGLAGEFF
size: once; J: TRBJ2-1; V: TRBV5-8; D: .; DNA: TGTGCCAGCAGCCGGATGCACATTAGCAATGAGCAGTTCTTC; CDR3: CASSRMHISNEQFF
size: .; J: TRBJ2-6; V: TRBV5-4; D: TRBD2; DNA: TGTGCCAGCAGCCGTAGCGGGCCCGGGGCCAACGTCCTGACTTTC; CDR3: CASSRSGPGANVLTF
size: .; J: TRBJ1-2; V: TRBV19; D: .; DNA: TGTGCCAGTAGCACAGGGAGGAACTATGGCTACACCTTC; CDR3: CASSTGRNYGYTF
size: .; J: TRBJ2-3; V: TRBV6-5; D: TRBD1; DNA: TGTGCCAGCAGGGTACAGGGGGCAAACACAGATACGCAGTATTTT; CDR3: CASRVQGANTDTQYF
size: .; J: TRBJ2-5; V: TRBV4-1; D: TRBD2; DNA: TGCGCCAGCAGCCAACCCTTCCCAGACGGGACTAGTTTGGCAGAGACCCAGTACTTC; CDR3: CASSQPFPDGTSLAETQYF
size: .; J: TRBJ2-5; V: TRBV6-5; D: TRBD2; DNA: TGTGCCAGCAGCCCAAGGACTAGCGGGAGGGAGACCCAGTACTTC; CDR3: CASSPRTSGRETQYF
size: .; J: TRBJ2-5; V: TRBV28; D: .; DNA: TGTGCCAGCAGTTTACCGCGGGGTCAAGAGACCCAGTACTTC; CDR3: CASSLPRGQETQYF
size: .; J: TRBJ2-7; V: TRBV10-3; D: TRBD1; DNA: TGTGCCATCAGTTCCGCAGGACAGGGGGGCCACGAGCAGTACTTC; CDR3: CAISSAGQGGHEQYF
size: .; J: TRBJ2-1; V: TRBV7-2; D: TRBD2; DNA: TGTGCCAGCAGCTTAGCGGGAGGGCCTTACAATGAGCAGTTCTTC; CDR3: CASSLAGGPYNEQFF
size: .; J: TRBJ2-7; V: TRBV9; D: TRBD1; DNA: TGTGCCAGCAGCGGGAGACAGGGAGCGCGGGAGCAGTACTTC; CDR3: CASSGRQGAREQYF
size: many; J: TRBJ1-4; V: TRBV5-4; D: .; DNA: TGTGCCAGCAGCATACGACAGGTCGATGAAAAACTGTTTTTT; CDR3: CASSIRQVDEKLFF
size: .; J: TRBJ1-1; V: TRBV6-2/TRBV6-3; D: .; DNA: TGTGCCAGCAGTTACTCGGGTGAGGGGAACACTGAAGCTTTCTTT; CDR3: CASSYSGEGNTEAFF
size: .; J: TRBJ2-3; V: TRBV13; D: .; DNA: TGTGCCAGCAGCACCAGGGGGGCGCGTCCAGTAGATACGCAGTATTTT; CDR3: CASSTRGARPVDTQYF
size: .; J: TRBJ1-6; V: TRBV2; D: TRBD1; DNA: TGTGCCAGCAGTGAACGGACAGGGGGATATTCACCCCTCCACTTT; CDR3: CASSERTGGYSPLHF
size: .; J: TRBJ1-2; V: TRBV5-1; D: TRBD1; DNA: TGCGCCAGCAGCCCAGGGGGCCTAGGGAACTATGGCTACACCTTC; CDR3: CASSPGGLGNYGYTF
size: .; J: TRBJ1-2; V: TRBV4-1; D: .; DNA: TGCGCCAGCAGCCAAAACGTCCAGGGGAGTCTCTACACCTTC; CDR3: CASSQNVQGSLYTF
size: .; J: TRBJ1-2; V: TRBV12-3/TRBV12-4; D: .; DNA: TGTGCCAGCAGTTTATTAGGGAACTATGGCTACACCTTC; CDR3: CASSLLGNYGYTF
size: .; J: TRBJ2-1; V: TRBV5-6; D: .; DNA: TGTGCCAGCAGCCCGGAATGGGGCAATGAGCAGTTCTTC; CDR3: CASSPEWGNEQFF
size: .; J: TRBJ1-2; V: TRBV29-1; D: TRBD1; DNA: TGCAGCGGGGGACAGGGGAACTATGGCTACACCTTC; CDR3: CSGGQGNYGYTF
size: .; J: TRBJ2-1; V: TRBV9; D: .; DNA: TGTGCCAGCAGCGAACAAGCGAAGGGGCCCTACAATGAGCAGTTCTTC; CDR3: CASSEQAKGPYNEQFF
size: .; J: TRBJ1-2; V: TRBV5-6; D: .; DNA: TGTGCCAGCAGCTTTATGGGGGCGGGTGGCTACACCTTC; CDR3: CASSFMGAGGYTF
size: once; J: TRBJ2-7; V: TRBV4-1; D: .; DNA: TGCGCCAGCAGCCAAGTCGGTGCTTCAGGAAGCCACGAGCAGTACTTC; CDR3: CASSQVGASGSHEQYF
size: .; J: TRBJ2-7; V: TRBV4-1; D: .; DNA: TGCGCCAGCAGCCTCCGAGCCCTAGCTCCCTCCGAGCAGTACTTC; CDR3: CASSLRALAPSEQYF
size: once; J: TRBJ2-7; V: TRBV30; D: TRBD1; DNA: TGTGCCTGGAGTGTACCGAGAAGGGGACAGGGTAACGCCGAGCAGTACTTC; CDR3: CAWSVPRRGQGNAEQYF
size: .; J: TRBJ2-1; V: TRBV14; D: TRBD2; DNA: TGTGCCAGCAGCCATACTACCGGGGGGAGGGCCTACAATGAGCAGTTCTTC; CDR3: CASSHTTGGRAYNEQFF
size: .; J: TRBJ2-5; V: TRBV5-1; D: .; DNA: TGCGCCAGCAGGGACAGCCAACAAACGGAGACCCAGTACTTC; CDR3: CASRDSQQTETQYF
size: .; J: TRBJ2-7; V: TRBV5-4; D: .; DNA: TGTGCCAGCAGCTTGATGGGGTATGACGAGCAGTACTTC; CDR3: CASSLMGYDEQYF
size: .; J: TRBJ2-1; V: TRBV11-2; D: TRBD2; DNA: TGTGCCAGCAGCTTAGTCTCTAGCGGGGGTTACAATGAGCAGTTCTTC; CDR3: CASSLVSSGGYNEQFF
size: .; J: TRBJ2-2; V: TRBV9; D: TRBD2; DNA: TGTGCCAGCAGCGCCAGAACCGGGACTAGCACCGGGGAGCTGTTTTTT; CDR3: CASSARTGTSTGELFF
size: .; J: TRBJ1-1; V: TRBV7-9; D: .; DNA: TGTGCCAGCAGCCCGAAGCTCCGAATCGATCCGTCGGGGCTTACTGAAGCTTTCTTT; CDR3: CASSPKLRIDPSGLTEAFF
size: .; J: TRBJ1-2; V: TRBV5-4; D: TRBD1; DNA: TGTGCCAGCAGCCGACAGGGGGCGCTTATCAACTATGGCTACACCTTC; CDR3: CASSRQGALINYGYTF
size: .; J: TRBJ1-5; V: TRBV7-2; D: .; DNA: TGTGCCAGCAGCTCCTACGGGAGCAATCAGCCCCAGCATTTT; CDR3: CASSSYGSNQPQHF
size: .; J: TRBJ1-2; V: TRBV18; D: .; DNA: TGTGCCAGCTCAATCAACCCCAGGGGAGTTAACTATGGCTACACCTTC; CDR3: CASSINPRGVNYGYTF
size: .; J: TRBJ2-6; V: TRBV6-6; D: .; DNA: TGTGCCAGCAGTTACCTTATAACCCAGGGCGTCCTGACTTTC; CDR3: CASSYLITQGVLTF
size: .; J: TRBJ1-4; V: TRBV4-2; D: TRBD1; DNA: TGTGCCAGCAGCCACGGCCCGACAGGGGGGAATGAAAAACTGTTTTTT; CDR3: CASSHGPTGGNEKLFF
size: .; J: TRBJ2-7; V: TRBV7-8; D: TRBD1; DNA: TGTGCCAGCAGCCACCGGGACAGGGTCTTTTACGAGCAGTACTTC; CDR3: CASSHRDRVFYEQYF
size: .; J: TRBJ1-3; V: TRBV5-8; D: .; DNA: TGTGCCAGCAGCTTCGGTGCTTCCTTCGGAAACACCATATATTTT; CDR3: CASSFGASFGNTIYF
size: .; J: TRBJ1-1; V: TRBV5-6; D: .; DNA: TGTGCCAGCAGTTCACTGGACAGTATGAACACTGAAGCTTTCTTT; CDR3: CASSSLDSMNTEAFF
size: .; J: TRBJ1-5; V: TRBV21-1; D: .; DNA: TGTGCCAGCAGCTCAAACGTCCGGGACAAACCTTCCCCAAAACCTTATAGCAATCAGCCCCAGCATTTT; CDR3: CASSSNVRDKPSPKPYSNQPQHF
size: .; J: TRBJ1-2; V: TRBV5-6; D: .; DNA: TGTGCCAGCTCGGACAGATCCTATGGCTACACCTTC; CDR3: CASSDRSYGYTF
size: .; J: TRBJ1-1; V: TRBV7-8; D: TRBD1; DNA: TGTGCCAGCAGGTCGACAGGGTTGATGAACACTGAAGCTTTCTTT; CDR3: CASRSTGLMNTEAFF